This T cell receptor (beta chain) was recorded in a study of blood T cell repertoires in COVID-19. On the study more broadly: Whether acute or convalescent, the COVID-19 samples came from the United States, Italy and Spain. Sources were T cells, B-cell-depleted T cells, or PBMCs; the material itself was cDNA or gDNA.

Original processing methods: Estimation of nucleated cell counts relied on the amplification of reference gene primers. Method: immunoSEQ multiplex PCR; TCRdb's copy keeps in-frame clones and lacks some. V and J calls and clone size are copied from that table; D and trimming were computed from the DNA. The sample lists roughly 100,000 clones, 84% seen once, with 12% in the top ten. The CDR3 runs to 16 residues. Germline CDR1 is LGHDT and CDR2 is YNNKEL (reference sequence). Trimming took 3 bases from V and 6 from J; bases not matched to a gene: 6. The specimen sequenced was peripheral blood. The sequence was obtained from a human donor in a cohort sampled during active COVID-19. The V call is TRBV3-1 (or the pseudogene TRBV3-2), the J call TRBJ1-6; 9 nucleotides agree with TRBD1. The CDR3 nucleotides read TGTGCCAGCAGCCATACAGGGGGCCAGGCTAATTCACCCCTCCACTTT. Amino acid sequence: CASSHTGGQANSPLHF.